This is a list of T cell receptor beta chains from one sample in a study of cytomegalovirus exposure and HLA in healthy donors. Sequencing was performed with immunoSEQ multiplex PCR; in TCRdb, only in-frame clones are kept and a portion is missing. The sample lists 150,000 to 200,000 clones; 80% to 90% were seen once. The sample taken for sequencing was PBMCs. The source of these receptors is a young man in good health and CMV-seropositive. Both conserved end residues are part of each CDR3. Each record gives: D gene, clone size, V gene, J gene, CDR3 DNA, CDR3 protein. A D gene is named only where the DNA matches it firmly. Clone size appears in some rows only: once, few, many, or a class for an expanded clone.

d_gene: TRBD1; abundance: .; v_gene: TRBV25-1; j_gene: TRBJ2-5; CDR3nt: TGTGCCAGCTTTGGGACAGGGCTTGAGACCCAGTACTTC; CDR3aa: CASFGTGLETQYF
d_gene: .; abundance: .; v_gene: TRBV19; j_gene: TRBJ2-7; CDR3nt: TGTGCCAGTAGTTCCGGGAGAAGCGGTGGGGGGGCCGGCGAGCAGTACTTC; CDR3aa: CASSSGRSGGGAGEQYF
d_gene: TRBD1; abundance: .; v_gene: TRBV2; j_gene: TRBJ2-6; CDR3nt: TGTGCCAGCAGGCGGGACAGGGGCCGGCCTTTCTCTGGGGCCAACGTCCTGACTTTC; CDR3aa: CASRRDRGRPFSGANVLTF
d_gene: .; abundance: .; v_gene: TRBV27; j_gene: TRBJ2-7; CDR3nt: TGTGCCAGCAGTTTTGGGGGGGCCCAGCGATATCCCTACGAGCAGTACTTC; CDR3aa: CASSFGGAQRYPYEQYF
d_gene: TRBD2; abundance: .; v_gene: TRBV27; j_gene: TRBJ2-3; CDR3nt: TGTGCCAGCAGTCCCGAGGGAGGGGACACAGATACGCAGTATTTT; CDR3aa: CASSPEGGDTDTQYF
d_gene: TRBD1; abundance: .; v_gene: TRBV4-3; j_gene: TRBJ1-2; CDR3nt: TGCGCCAGCAGCCAAGATCCCGGACAGGGAACCTATGGCTACACCTTC; CDR3aa: CASSQDPGQGTYGYTF
d_gene: TRBD1; abundance: .; v_gene: TRBV7-7; j_gene: TRBJ2-5; CDR3nt: TGTGCCAGCAGCCGAGGGACAGGTCGAACGGAGACCCAGTACTTC; CDR3aa: CASSRGTGRTETQYF
d_gene: .; abundance: .; v_gene: TRBV11-2; j_gene: TRBJ2-5; CDR3nt: TGTGCCAGCAGCTTATACCAGGGATCAGGGGAGACCCAGTACTTC; CDR3aa: CASSLYQGSGETQYF
d_gene: .; abundance: once; v_gene: TRBV7-7; j_gene: TRBJ2-1; CDR3nt: TGTGCCAGCAGCCCGGACAGCCTAACGGAGCAGTTCTTC; CDR3aa: CASSPDSLTEQFF
d_gene: TRBD1; abundance: .; v_gene: TRBV5-6; j_gene: TRBJ2-7; CDR3nt: TGTGCCAGCAGCTCCGGGACAGGGGTCAGCTACGAGCAGTACTTC; CDR3aa: CASSSGTGVSYEQYF
d_gene: .; abundance: once; v_gene: TRBV30; j_gene: TRBJ1-6; CDR3nt: TGTGCCTGGAATGTGGGGGCCCCCGGACCCCTCCACTTT; CDR3aa: CAWNVGAPGPLHF
d_gene: .; abundance: .; v_gene: TRBV19; j_gene: TRBJ2-5; CDR3nt: TGTGCCAGTAGTATAGGGGTGGGCAGGGGTCAGGAGACCCAGTACTTC; CDR3aa: CASSIGVGRGQETQYF
d_gene: TRBD2; abundance: .; v_gene: TRBV7-9; j_gene: TRBJ2-5; CDR3nt: TGTGCCAGCAGCTCCCAGACTAGCGGGGGATACCAAGAGACCCAGTACTTC; CDR3aa: CASSSQTSGGYQETQYF
d_gene: TRBD1; abundance: .; v_gene: TRBV29-1; j_gene: TRBJ2-2; CDR3nt: TGCAGCGTTGGCGGGACAGGGGGTAACACCGGGGAGCTGTTTTTT; CDR3aa: CSVGGTGGNTGELFF
d_gene: TRBD1; abundance: .; v_gene: TRBV5-4; j_gene: TRBJ1-4; CDR3nt: TGTGCCAGCAGCTTGGAGGGGGCCGGTGAAAAACTGTTTTTT; CDR3aa: CASSLEGAGEKLFF
d_gene: TRBD2; abundance: once; v_gene: TRBV19; j_gene: TRBJ2-2; CDR3nt: TGTGCCAGTAGTTCTGAAGCGGGGGCCGTCACCGGGGAGCTGTTTTTT; CDR3aa: CASSSEAGAVTGELFF
d_gene: .; abundance: few; v_gene: TRBV4-1; j_gene: TRBJ2-7; CDR3nt: TGCGCCAGCAGCCAAGAAGAGACCTACGAGCAGTACTTC; CDR3aa: CASSQEETYEQYF
d_gene: .; abundance: .; v_gene: TRBV7-8; j_gene: TRBJ1-1; CDR3nt: TGTGCCAGCACCCCAGGGGAGATTAACACTGAAGCTTTCTTT; CDR3aa: CASTPGEINTEAFF
d_gene: TRBD1; abundance: .; v_gene: TRBV9; j_gene: TRBJ1-4; CDR3nt: TGTGCCAGCAGCCCCGCCGGGACAGGAATTAATGAAAAACTGTTTTTT; CDR3aa: CASSPAGTGINEKLFF
d_gene: TRBD2; abundance: .; v_gene: TRBV5-4; j_gene: TRBJ2-1; CDR3nt: TGTGCCAGCAGCTTTGGTTACTTCGAGACTAGCGACTCCTACAATGAGCAGTTCTTC; CDR3aa: CASSFGYFETSDSYNEQFF
d_gene: .; abundance: .; v_gene: TRBV10-3; j_gene: TRBJ1-3; CDR3nt: TGTGCCGCCTGGACAGACTCTGGAAACACCATATATTTT; CDR3aa: CAAWTDSGNTIYF
d_gene: .; abundance: few; v_gene: TRBV11-2; j_gene: TRBJ2-7; CDR3nt: TGTGCCAGCAGCTTAGATACACAGGGAAGCTACGGGCAGTACTTC; CDR3aa: CASSLDTQGSYGQYF
d_gene: .; abundance: .; v_gene: TRBV21-1; j_gene: TRBJ1-1; CDR3nt: TGTGCCAGCAGCAAAAGCCGTACAGGGCACGCTGAAGCTTTCTTT; CDR3aa: CASSKSRTGHAEAFF
d_gene: .; abundance: .; v_gene: TRBV18; j_gene: TRBJ1-1; CDR3nt: TGTGCCAGCTCACCACTACGGCGGACGGAGGCCCCCTTGAACACTGAAGCTTTCTTT; CDR3aa: CASSPLRRTEAPLNTEAFF
d_gene: TRBD1; abundance: .; v_gene: TRBV13; j_gene: TRBJ2-1; CDR3nt: TGTGCCAGCAGCCCACCCGACAGGGTATACAATGAGCAGTTCTTC; CDR3aa: CASSPPDRVYNEQFF
d_gene: .; abundance: .; v_gene: TRBV14; j_gene: TRBJ2-1; CDR3nt: TGTGCCAGCAGCCAAGTTCTCGGGGGAGGAGACAATGAGCAGTTCTTC; CDR3aa: CASSQVLGGGDNEQFF
d_gene: TRBD2; abundance: .; v_gene: TRBV25-1; j_gene: TRBJ2-3; CDR3nt: TGTGCCAGCAGGCGGGGGGGCACAGATACGCAGTATTTT; CDR3aa: CASRRGGTDTQYF
d_gene: TRBD1; abundance: .; v_gene: TRBV6-5; j_gene: TRBJ1-1; CDR3nt: TGTGCCAGCAGTTACCTGGGGACAGGGGAAGCTTTCTTT; CDR3aa: CASSYLGTGEAFF
d_gene: .; abundance: few; v_gene: TRBV2; j_gene: TRBJ1-5; CDR3nt: TGTGCCAGCACTCAGGGGACTAGCAATCAGCCCCAGCATTTT; CDR3aa: CASTQGTSNQPQHF
d_gene: .; abundance: .; v_gene: TRBV10-3; j_gene: TRBJ2-1; CDR3nt: TGTGCCATCATCAAAGACTCTACTAATGAGCAGTTCTTC; CDR3aa: CAIIKDSTNEQFF
d_gene: TRBD1; abundance: .; v_gene: TRBV6-1; j_gene: TRBJ2-2; CDR3nt: TGTGCCAGCGGGACAGGACCCGGGGAGCTGTTTTTT; CDR3aa: CASGTGPGELFF
d_gene: .; abundance: .; v_gene: TRBV14; j_gene: TRBJ2-5; CDR3nt: TGTGCCAGCAGCTTCGGGGAGACCCAGTACTTC; CDR3aa: CASSFGETQYF
d_gene: TRBD2; abundance: once; v_gene: TRBV9; j_gene: TRBJ2-1; CDR3nt: TGTGCCAGCAGCGTAGGGGGGCAAAGCGGGGGGGCCTACAATGAGCAGTTCTTC; CDR3aa: CASSVGGQSGGAYNEQFF
d_gene: TRBD1; abundance: .; v_gene: TRBV10-3; j_gene: TRBJ1-6; CDR3nt: TGTGCCATCAGGACCGGGACAGGGGCTAATTCACCCCTCCACTTT; CDR3aa: CAIRTGTGANSPLHF
d_gene: .; abundance: .; v_gene: TRBV19; j_gene: TRBJ2-1; CDR3nt: TGTGCCAGTACTCTTCGGGGTAGCTCCTACAATGAGCAGTTCTTC; CDR3aa: CASTLRGSSYNEQFF
d_gene: TRBD2; abundance: .; v_gene: TRBV7-2; j_gene: TRBJ2-3; CDR3nt: TGTGCCAGCAGGGTAGCGGGGTACACAGATACGCAGTATTTT; CDR3aa: CASRVAGYTDTQYF
d_gene: .; abundance: .; v_gene: TRBV13; j_gene: TRBJ2-7; CDR3nt: TGTGCCAGCAGCTTGGGCTTGGACTACGAGCAGTACTTC; CDR3aa: CASSLGLDYEQYF
d_gene: TRBD1; abundance: .; v_gene: TRBV5-1; j_gene: TRBJ2-7; CDR3nt: TGCGCCAGCAGCCACCTCGGGACAGCCTCCTACGAGCAGTACTTC; CDR3aa: CASSHLGTASYEQYF
d_gene: .; abundance: .; v_gene: TRBV7-9; j_gene: TRBJ2-5; CDR3nt: TGTGCCAGCAGGGCGCCCGGACAGCAAGAGACCCAGTACTTC; CDR3aa: CASRAPGQQETQYF
d_gene: .; abundance: .; v_gene: TRBV7-9; j_gene: TRBJ2-7; CDR3nt: TGTGCCAGCAGCTTATTCGCCTGGGCTCGGGAGCAGTACTTC; CDR3aa: CASSLFAWAREQYF
d_gene: TRBD1; abundance: .; v_gene: TRBV14; j_gene: TRBJ2-1; CDR3nt: TGTGCCAGCAGCCACCGGAACAGGGGACCCTACAATGAGCAGTTCTTC; CDR3aa: CASSHRNRGPYNEQFF
d_gene: TRBD1; abundance: .; v_gene: TRBV7-9; j_gene: TRBJ2-4; CDR3nt: TGTGCCAGCAGCCCGGACGACAGGGATTCAAACATTCAGTACTTC; CDR3aa: CASSPDDRDSNIQYF
d_gene: .; abundance: few; v_gene: TRBV4-1; j_gene: TRBJ2-2; CDR3nt: TGCGCCAGCAGCCAACAGGGGTTTTTAGTCGGGGAGCTGTTTTTT; CDR3aa: CASSQQGFLVGELFF